Shown below are 27 T cell receptor beta chains from a single sample sequenced in a study of cytomegalovirus exposure and HLA in healthy donors. The PCR employed 60 Vbeta primers together with 13 Jbeta primers. Profiling relied on immunoSEQ multiplex PCR, and the TCRdb table lists in-frame clones only, not all of them. This listing includes tens of thousands of clones. Sequencing input: PBMCs. The source is a human donor in good health.

The chain has TRBV27 and TRBJ1-2, with D unresolved. V dropped 4 bases and J dropped 8 bases, with 11 bases sitting between them. Germline V CDR1 and CDR2: MNHEY, SMNVEV (reference sequence). This CDR3 is 12 amino acids long. The CDR3 here is CASSSPGLGYTF. For the CDR3, the DNA is TGTGCCAGCAGTTCTCCGGGGTTAGGCTACACCTTC.

Details on this clone: Mismatch with germline at one junction end may stem from a read error. The DNA of the CDR3 is TGCGCCAGCAGCTCCGGGGTTTGGAACACTGAAGATTTCTTT. Encoded protein: CASSSGVWNTEDFF. The chain couples TRBV5-1 to TRBJ1-1, with D unresolved. CDR1 and CDR2 (germline): SGHRS, YFSETQ. This CDR3 has 14 amino acids.

V usage is TRBV28 and J usage is TRBJ1-1; D gene unclear. Germline V lookup: CDR1 MDHEN, CDR2 SYDVKM. Trimming pared 5 bases from V and 6 bases from J, leaving 7 bases between. The CDR3 spans 11 residues. In DNA form, the CDR3 reads TGTGCCAGCAGTCAACGGTCTGAAGCTTTCTTT. Protein sequence: CASSQRSEAFF.

The rearrangement uses TRBV7-8 and TRBJ2-5; 7 nucleotides agree with TRBD1. The V and J ends lost 3 bases and 3 bases, in that order; junction bases with no gene match: 4. The V gene's germline CDR1 is SGHVS and CDR2 FQNEAQ. The CDR3 length is 14 residues. The CDR3 is CASSFAGTEETQYF. The CDR3 nucleotides are TGTGCCAGCAGCTTTGCCGGGACAGAAGAGACCCAGTACTTC.

This chain joins TRBV5-1 and TRBJ2-7; the match to TRBD1 covers 7 bases. Germline V gene lookup returns CDR1 SGHRS and CDR2 YFSETQ. The CDR3 is made up of 16 amino acids. J was trimmed by 0 bases and V by 4 bases; bases with no gene match: 10. The CDR3 spells CASSRTGTASSYEQYF. The CDR3 DNA sequence: TGCGCCAGCAGCAGGACCGGGACAGCGAGCTCCTACGAGCAGTACTTC.

The chain employs TRBV7-9 and TRBJ2-1, with D maybe TRBD2 (5 bases). Germline loops: CDR1 SEHNR, CDR2 FQNEAQ (reference sequence). The CDR3 is 16 amino acids. Deletions cut 5 bases from V and 4 bases from J, with 18 bases between. The CDR3 region is CASSPEGTARYNEQFF. CDR3 coding DNA: TGTGCCAGCAGCCCAGAGGGAACGGCCCGATACAATGAGCAGTTCTTC.

This chain uses TRBV6-1 with TRBJ2-7; D gene ambiguous. Germline V gene sequence: CDR1 MNHNS, CDR2 SASEGT. This CDR3 region has 12 residues. The V and J ends lost 3 bases and 3 bases respectively, with 6 bases between them. CDR3 in amino acids: CASSDRGYEQYF. DNA of the CDR3: TGTGCCAGCAGTGATAGAGGCTACGAGCAGTACTTC.

The chain carries TRBV5-5 and TRBJ1-1; D not certain. The CDR3 runs to 15 residues. Germline V CDR1 and CDR2: SGHKS, YYEKEE (reference sequence). Trimming shortened V by 2 bases and J by 0 bases, and 11 bases separated the two germline ends. CDR3 residues: CASSFRLYMNTEAFF. The CDR3, as DNA: TGTGCCAGCAGCTTCCGACTTTACATGAACACTGAAGCTTTCTTT.

This rearrangement joins TRBV19 to TRBJ1-1; 8 positions agree with TRBD1. Trimming took 6 bases from V and 3 from J; bases not matched to a gene: 12. This CDR3 contains 16 residues. Germline CDR1 LNHDA, CDR2 SQIVND (reference sequence). The CDR3 is CASRSQSFRGHTEAFF. The CDR3, as DNA: TGTGCCAGTAGAAGTCAATCCTTCAGGGGGCACACTGAAGCTTTCTTT.

This chain links TRBV19 with TRBJ2-2; D remains ambiguous. The CDR3 consists of 13 residues. Trimming stripped 6 bases from V and 0 bases from J, with 5 bases between. Germline CDR1 LNHDA, CDR2 SQIVND (reference sequence). CDR3 residues: CASSGSNTGELFF. CDR3 coding DNA: TGTGCCAGTAGCGGTTCGAACACCGGGGAGCTGTTTTTT.

The genes are TRBV7-9 and TRBJ1-3; TRBD1 might be the D (5 bases). Germline assignment: CDR1 SEHNR and CDR2 FQNEAQ (reference sequence). With 5 bases removed from V and 7 bases from J, the gap between germline ends came to 9 bases. The CDR3 spans 12 residues. The CDR3 DNA sequence: TGTGCCAGCAGCCCCGGGGGGAACACCATATATTTT. Residues: CASSPGGNTIYF.

The CDR3 sequence: CASSVIYSGERETQYF. DNA of the CDR3: TGTGCCAGTAGTGTGATCTATAGCGGGGAACGAGAGACCCAGTACTTC. The genes are TRBV19 and TRBJ2-5; the match to TRBD2 covers 8 bases. V dropped 5 bases and J dropped 4; count of bases not matched to a gene: 12. The CDR3 covers 16 residues. Germline CDR1 LNHDA, CDR2 SQIVND (reference sequence). The entire variable domain, with the rest obtained from reference TRBV19 and TRBJ2-5, is as follows: DGGITQSPKYLFRKEGQNVTLSCEQNLNHDAMYWYRQDPGQGLRLIYYSQIVNDFQKGDIAEGYSVSREKKESFPLTVTSAQKNPTAFYLCASSVIYSGERETQYFGPGTRLLVL.

The V and J genes are TRBV19 and TRBJ2-2; 9 bases line up with TRBD1. Germline loops: CDR1 LNHDA, CDR2 SQIVND (reference sequence). J lost 5 bases, V lost 2 bases, and 6 bases had no gene match. The CDR3 covers 16 residues. CDR3: CASSIRTGARTGELFF. The DNA of the CDR3 is TGTGCCAGTAGTATACGGACAGGGGCAAGGACCGGGGAGCTGTTTTTT.

The CDR3 region is CASSCTPYGQASPTEAFF. The CDR3 nucleotides read TGTGCCAGCAGTTGCACCCCATACGGACAGGCCAGTCCAACTGAAGCTTTCTTT. The chain couples TRBV27 to TRBJ1-1, with 7 bases fitting TRBD1. CDR3 size: 18 residues. V was pared by 4 bases and J by 5 bases, with 19 bases of the junction left unmatched. The germline V gene encodes CDR1 MNHEY and CDR2 SMNVEV (reference sequence).

This sequence joins TRBV11-1 and TRBJ1-2, with D tentatively TRBD1 (6 bases). The V end lost 4 bases, the J end lost 4 bases, and 10 bases lay between the germline ends. This CDR3 has 13 residues. Germline values: CDR1 SGHAT, CDR2 FQDESV (reference sequence). Written as DNA, the CDR3 is TGTGCCAGCAGCTCACAGGGAAGCTATGGCTACACCTTC. Protein sequence: CASSSQGSYGYTF.

This chain connects TRBV6-1 to TRBJ1-2, with D unclear. The CDR3 totals 14 residues. Germline V CDR1 and CDR2: MNHNS, SASEGT. V shed 0 bases and J shed 1 base, with 6 bases lying between them. CDR3 sequence reads: CASSEAEVNYGYTF. The CDR3 coding sequence is TGTGCCAGCAGTGAAGCGGAGGTTAACTATGGCTACACCTTC.

This sequence joins TRBV5-1 and TRBJ2-1, with a tentative D call TRBD1 (6 bases). The CDR3 runs to 14 residues. The germline CDR1 and CDR2 sequences are SGHRS and YFSETQ. The germline V and J ends were trimmed by 0 bases and 7 bases, with 11 bases remaining between them. CDR3 DNA sequence: TGCGCCAGCAGCTTGGGGGCAGGGGCAAATGAGCAGTTCTTC. It translates to CASSLGAGANEQFF. The variable domain in full, completed from reference TRBV5-1 and TRBJ2-1, reads KAGVTQTPRYLIKTRGQQVTLSCSPISGHRSVSWYQQTPGQGLQFLFEYFSETQRNKGNFPGRFSGRQFSNSRSEMNVSTLELGDSALYLCASSLGAGANEQFFGPGTRLTVL.

The chain couples TRBV13 to TRBJ2-1, with 7 bases that match TRBD1. The CDR3 is 15 amino acids. V shed 5 bases, J shed 4 bases, and the junction held 8 bases outside the gene matches. The germline V gene encodes CDR1 PRHDT and CDR2 FYEKMQ (reference sequence). CDR3 bases: TGTGCCAGCAGCGCCACAGGGGTAGGGTACAATGAGCAGTTCTTC. Amino acid sequence: CASSATGVGYNEQFF.

V and J are TRBV6-1 and TRBJ2-3; 10 bases align to TRBD2. CDR1 MNHNS and CDR2 SASEGT come from the germline V gene. The CDR3 contains 14 residues. V lost 6 bases to trimming and J lost 4 bases; unmatched junction nucleotides: 4. Here the CDR3 reads CASRSGGAPDTQYF. The CDR3 region has the DNA TGTGCCAGCAGGAGCGGGGGGGCCCCAGATACGCAGTATTTT.

The CDR3 spells CASSSSGDGYTF. The CDR3 bases are TGTGCCAGCAGTTCCTCAGGGGATGGCTACACCTTC. This chain links TRBV6-5 with TRBJ1-2, with D maybe TRBD1 (6 bases). V lost 4 bases and J lost 6, with 9 bases in between. The CDR3 sequence is 12 residues long. CDR1 is MNHEY, CDR2 SVGAGI, per germline.

The chain joins TRBV6-1 to TRBJ2-5; TRBD2 matches at 7 bases. The CDR3 has 14 amino acids. The ends lost 7 bases at V and 5 bases at J; junction bases unmatched: 10. The germline gives CDR1 MNHNS, CDR2 SASEGT. The CDR3 nucleotides are TGTGCCAGCACCCTTGGGGGGGTTCGGGAGACCCAGTACTTC. Amino acids: CASTLGGVRETQYF.

With respect to this clone: Its ends do not fully match the called genes, so a read error is possible. V is TRBV18 and J is TRBJ1-1; perhaps TRBD1 as D (6 bases). Germline V lookup: CDR1 KGHSH, CDR2 LQKENI. The CDR3 contains 17 residues. CDR3 in amino acids: CASSILDSFYLNTEDFF. CDR3 nucleotide sequence: TGTGCCAGCTCAATTCTGGACAGCTTCTATTTGAACACTGAAGATTTCTTT.

J is TRBJ2-5 and V is TRBV28; 8 bases align to TRBD2. Per germline, CDR1 MDHEN and CDR2 SYDVKM. The CDR3 has 17 residues. V shed 1 base, J shed 2 bases, and the junction held 9 bases outside the gene matches. CDR3 in DNA: TGTGCCAGCAGTTTATTATTTGGCGGGGGGTTTCAAGAGACCCAGTACTTC. Translating gives CASSLLFGGGFQETQYF.

The rearrangement joins TRBV7-3 to TRBJ2-2; a weak D match, TRBD2 (6 bases). Germline lookup yields CDR1 SGHTA and CDR2 FQGTGA. This CDR3 region has 15 residues. Trimming took off 6 bases at V and 2 bases at J, with 13 bases between the two ends. CDR3 residues: CASSLLAPNTGELFF. CDR3 DNA sequence: TGTGCCAGCAGTTTACTAGCTCCAAACACCGGGGAGCTGTTTTTT.

The genes are TRBV2 and TRBJ2-2; TRBD2 agrees at 8 bases. The CDR3 has 15 residues. J was trimmed by 5 bases and V by 6 bases; bases with no gene match: 8. Looked up from germline, CDR1 is SNHLY and CDR2 is FYNNEI. CDR3 residues: CASSSGTRLTGELFF. CDR3 nucleotide sequence: TGTGCCAGCAGCTCCGGGACTAGGTTGACCGGGGAGCTGTTTTTT.

The V gene is TRBV19, the J gene TRBJ1-2; D is perhaps TRBD1 (5 bases). The CDR3 extends over 15 amino acids. Germline lookup yields CDR1 LNHDA and CDR2 SQIVND (reference sequence). Trimming removed 3 bases from V and 3 bases from J, with 14 bases in between. The CDR3 region has the DNA TGTGCCAGTAGTATGGGTACAGGAGGGGACTATGGCTACACCTTC. It specifies CASSMGTGGDYGYTF.

The J gene is TRBJ2-1, the V gene TRBV7-9, with 9 bases matching TRBD2. Trimming took 1 base from V and 6 from J; bases not matched to a gene: 16. In germline, CDR1 is SEHNR, CDR2 FQNEAQ (reference sequence). The CDR3 totals 19 residues. CDR3 sequence (DNA): TGTGCCAGCAGCTTAGGAGGGGGAGTAGCGGGGGCCCTTCGCAATGAGCAGTTCTTC. It specifies CASSLGGGVAGALRNEQFF.